The T cell receptor (beta chain) described here comes from a study of cytomegalovirus exposure and HLA in healthy donors. Broader study findings: Sequencing artifact likely explains a cluster of highly shared sequence variants. Being productive about 87% or about 30% of the time was typical of most TCR beta V segments in an earlier analysis.

Details on this clone: Its specificity is unknown.

The germline V gene has CDR1 SGHTA and CDR2 FQGTGA. CDR3 size: 16 residues. Trimming removed 4 bases at V and 4 bases at J, with 19 bases between. Both 60 Vbeta primers and 13 Jbeta primers went into the PCR. The data were produced by immunoSEQ multiplex PCR, yet TCRdb's version contains in-frame clones alone and is incomplete. Of some 200,000 clones listed, approximately 80% are singletons. The TCR comes from a woman aged 50 to 60 in good health and CMV-seropositive. Source material: PBMCs. The gene calls are TRBV7-3 and TRBJ1-2, with TRBD1 as a possible D gene (6 bases). This chain's CDR3 is CASSSGVGGQIYGYTF. The CDR3 DNA reads as TGTGCCAGCAGCTCAGGGGTAGGGGGACAAATCTATGGCTACACCTTC.